The T cell receptor beta chain described here comes from a study of shared clonotypes between healthy human individuals. The CDR3 extends over 14 amino acids. The germline gives CDR1 SGHTA, CDR2 FQGNSA. The V segment lost 6 bases and the J segment 8 bases; nucleotides outside the gene matches: 7. At the deep level, the assay was run. The repertoire was sequenced with immunoSEQ multiplex PCR; TCRdb's copy has only in-frame clones and lacks some. The sample contains roughly 2.5 million clones, approximately 92% of which appear only once. This clonotype was obtained from a young man in good health. Sequences were obtained from naive CD4+ T cells sorted from blood. Subset here: CD45RA+ positively selected. V is TRBV7-2 and J is TRBJ2-3; 11 bases agree with TRBD2. CDR3 DNA: TGTGCCAGCAGTCTAGGACTAGCGGGCCGTACGCAGTATTTT. Translation gives CASSLGLAGRTQYF.